The clone carrying this T cell receptor beta chain was seen a few times. Its specificity is not known. TCRdb reanalysed the 5' RACE reads using MiXCR and keeps one entry per CDR3 protein. The table records around 230,000 distinct CDR3 sequences, under 8.5% of them present only once. The record originates from a study of identical twins. Germline values: CDR1 LNHDA, CDR2 SQIVND (reference sequence). This CDR3 has 12 amino acids. The germline V and J ends were trimmed by 5 bases and 8 bases, with 12 bases remaining between them. Every donor was a healthy Caucasian. Points from the study as a whole: Out-of-frame alpha sequences common to twins were enriched for low generation probability. Beta out-of-frame sequences displayed a weaker excess of sharing between twins.

The same specimen was also included in a second study, on T cells expressing NK-cell markers.

The receptor was isolated from a woman in her late teens or twenties in good health. What was sequenced was CD8+ T cells sorted from blood. V gene TRBV19 combines with J gene TRBJ1-1; the D is unclear. CDR3 protein: CASSSGWREAFF. The CDR3 DNA reads as TGTGCCAGTAGTTCGGGGTGGAGGGAAGCTTTCTTT.